A single sample gave rise to the 18 T cell receptor beta chains below, sequenced in a study of blood T cell repertoires in COVID-19. Assay used: immunoSEQ multiplex PCR; TCRdb lists only in-frame clones, some missing. The repertoire consists of hundreds of thousands of clones, with 87% occurring once and the leading ten covering under 3%. What was sequenced was peripheral blood. These receptor sequences come from a woman aged 55-75 years with COVID-19, enrolled during active disease.

The CDR3 is CASSFGRVSGANVLTF. The CDR3 DNA follows: TGTGCCAGCAGCTTTGGGAGAGTCTCTGGGGCCAACGTCCTGACTTTC. The V and J genes are TRBV7-9 and TRBJ2-6; weak D call: TRBD2 (5 bases). Germline V gives CDR1 SEHNR, CDR2 FQNEAQ (reference sequence). Trimming took 3 bases from V and 0 from J, leaving 9 bases between them. This CDR3 contains 16 residues.

V gene TRBV12-1 combines with J gene TRBJ1-4. TRBV12-1 is marked as a pseudogene. The CDR3 runs 17 residues. The CDR3 is CASSFARRVATNEKLFF. The DNA of the CDR3 is TGTGCCAGCAGCTTTGCGCGGCGGGTTGCAACTAATGAAAAACTGTTTTTT.

The chain couples TRBV19 to TRBJ2-3; D remains ambiguous. This CDR3 is built from 12 residues. Germline V CDR1 and CDR2: LNHDA, SQIVND (reference sequence). Trimming removed 3 bases from V and 3 bases from J, with 4 bases in between. The CDR3 bases are TGTGCCAGTAGTATCTCGACAGATACGCAGTATTTT. Its protein product is CASSISTDTQYF.

The chain joins TRBV21-1 to TRBJ2-7; no DNA check was done on the table's D call, TRBD2. TRBV21-1 is an annotated pseudogene. The CDR3 runs 13 residues. The CDR3: CASSSSGVFEQYF. As DNA, the CDR3 is TGTGCCAGCAGCTCTTCGGGGGTCTTCGAGCAGTACTTC.

Points on this clone: One junction end does not reproduce the germline sequence, and a read error may be involved. This chain links TRBV7-7 with TRBJ2-5; D is uncertain. The CDR3 has 12 residues. Germline V gene lookup returns CDR1 SSHAT and CDR2 FNYEAQ (reference sequence). This CDR3 is CASSPGVETQYF. The DNA of the CDR3 is TGTGCTAGCAGCCCCGGAGTGGAGACCCAGTACTTC. Looking up the rest from reference TRBV7-7 and TRBJ2-5 gives the full variable domain: GAGVSQSPRYKVTKRGQDVTLRCDPISSHATLYWYQQALGQGPEFLTYFNYEAQPDKSGLPSDRFSAERPEGSISTLTIQRTEQRDSAMYRCASSPGVETQYFGPGTRLLVL.

This clone was observed a handful of times. The rearrangement joins TRBV27 to TRBJ1-2; perhaps TRBD1 as D (6 bases). CDR1 and CDR2 (germline): MNHEY, SMNVEV (reference sequence). V was trimmed by 7 bases and J by 4 bases, leaving 13 bases between them. The CDR3 is made up of 13 amino acids. DNA for the CDR3: TGTGCCAGCAAAAAGACAGGCCTCTATGGCTACACCTTC. Translated, it gives CASKKTGLYGYTF.

The CDR3 sequence is CASSEAMDRATEAFF. CDR3 sequence (DNA): TGTGCCAGCAGTGAAGCGATGGACAGGGCCACTGAAGCTTTCTTT. This chain connects TRBV2 to TRBJ1-1; 8 positions agree with TRBD1. The V and J ends lost 0 bases and 4 bases, in that order; junction bases with no gene match: 4. Looked up from germline, CDR1 is SNHLY and CDR2 is FYNNEI. This CDR3 comprises 15 residues.

This chain joins TRBV7-6 and TRBJ1-2; D not certain. In germline, CDR1 is SGHVS, CDR2 FNYEAQ. This CDR3 has 13 residues. V was clipped by 5 bases and J by 2 bases, with 9 bases between them. The CDR3 spells CASSPHKNYGYTF. The CDR3 coding sequence is TGTGCCAGCAGCCCCCACAAGAACTATGGCTACACCTTC. The full variable domain, with the rest looked up from reference TRBV7-6 and TRBJ1-2, is GAGVSQSPRYKVTKRGQDVALRCDPISGHVSLYWYRQALGQGPEFLTYFNYEAQQDKSGLPNDRFSAERPEGSISTLTIQRTEQRDSAMYRCASSPHKNYGYTFGSGTRLTVV.

The rearrangement links TRBV9 to TRBJ2-7; TRBD1 matches 9 bases. The germline gives CDR1 SGDLS, CDR2 YYNGEE. J lost 7 bases, V lost 2 bases, and 10 bases had no gene match. This CDR3 comprises 15 residues. CDR3 sequence (DNA): TGTGCCAGCAGCGTTGAGGCCGACAGGGGGAGGGAGCAGTACTTC. Translation gives CASSVEADRGREQYF.

This chain links TRBV18 with TRBJ1-2; TRBD1 is a possible D gene (6 bases). V was pared by 3 bases and J by 1 base, with 15 bases between. The CDR3 loop spans 16 amino acids. CDR1 KGHSH and CDR2 LQKENI come from the germline V gene. The CDR3 DNA sequence: TGTGCCAGCTCACCGTCGTTTGACAGGAGTAACTATGGCTACACCTTC. Its protein product is CASSPSFDRSNYGYTF.

The chain recombines TRBV2 with TRBJ1-2, with D possibly matching TRBD1 (5 bases). V shed 4 bases and J shed 3 bases, with 9 bases lying between them. Germline values: CDR1 SNHLY, CDR2 FYNNEI. The length of the CDR3 is 13 residues. This chain's CDR3 is CASSVSGDYGYTF. The CDR3 coding sequence is TGTGCCAGCAGTGTATCGGGGGACTATGGCTACACCTTC.

V usage is TRBV2 and J usage is TRBJ1-2; D is undetermined. V gave up 0 bases and J gave up 4 bases, with 9 bases separating them. Germline lookup yields CDR1 SNHLY and CDR2 FYNNEI. The CDR3 length is 14 residues. CDR3 coding DNA: TGTGCCAGCAGTGAAGCCCGGAGCATCTATGGCTACACCTTC. This encodes CASSEARSIYGYTF.

The gene calls are TRBV19 and TRBJ2-5; a possible D gene is TRBD2 (5 bases). The CDR3 is made up of 13 amino acids. V was clipped by 7 bases and J by 5 bases, with 14 bases between them. CDR1 LNHDA and CDR2 SQIVND come from the germline V gene (reference sequence). The CDR3 nucleotides are TGTGCCAGTACCCCCCGAGGCGGGGAGACCCAGTACTTC. Its protein is CASTPRGGETQYF.

The CDR3 DNA reads TGTGCCAGCAGCTTGAAGGGGGACAGGGAGACCTATGGCTACACCTTC. It specifies CASSLKGDRETYGYTF. The chain couples TRBV5-4 to TRBJ1-2; 9 bases are a match to TRBD1. The CDR3 runs 16 residues. Germline lookup yields CDR1 SGHNT and CDR2 YYREEE (reference sequence). V lost 1 base and J lost 4; bases outside the gene matches: 8. The whole variable domain, filled in from reference TRBV5-4 and TRBJ1-2, reads ETGVTQSPTHLIKTRGQQVTLRCSSQSGHNTVSWYQQALGQGPQFIFQYYREEENGRGNFPPRFSGLQFPNYSSELNVNALELDDSALYLCASSLKGDRETYGYTFGSGTRLTVV.

The rearrangement joins TRBV4-1 to TRBJ1-1; D not resolved. Trimming left V 5 bases short and J 8 bases short, with 15 bases between. CDR3 size: 13 residues. Per the germline V gene, CDR1 is MGHRA and CDR2 is YSYEKL. The CDR3 DNA reads TGCGCCAGCAGCGCTAAACCCCTCGCCGAAGCTTTCTTT. It codes for CASSAKPLAEAFF.

V and J are TRBV18 and TRBJ2-7; 9 bases line up with TRBD2. Losses at the gene ends were 3 bases for V and 2 bases for J; bases not matched to a gene: 5. This CDR3 has 15 residues. Germline V gives CDR1 KGHSH, CDR2 LQKENI. The CDR3 nucleotides read TGTGCCAGCTCACCTGGCTCTAGCGGGGCCTACGAGCAGTACTTC. Residues: CASSPGSSGAYEQYF.

J is TRBJ1-3 and V is TRBV10-3; D uncertain. Trimming took 0 bases from V and 0 from J, leaving 6 bases between them. CDR3 length: 15 amino acids. Germline V gene data show CDR1 as ENHRY and CDR2 as SYGVKD. CDR3 nucleotides: TGTGCCATCAGTGAGTCCCTGTTCTCTGGAAACACCATATATTTT. Translated: CAISESLFSGNTIYF.

V usage is TRBV5-4 and J usage is TRBJ2-3; D might be TRBD1 (6 bases). Germline assignment: CDR1 SGHNT and CDR2 YYREEE (reference sequence). The CDR3 contains 16 residues. The V gene lost 5 bases and the J gene lost 0 bases, with 16 bases spanning the gap. The CDR3 reads CASRTGTSASTDTQYF. The CDR3 region has the DNA TGTGCCAGCAGAACAGGGACGTCCGCTAGCACAGATACGCAGTATTTT.